This is a list of T cell receptor beta chains from one sample in a study of blood T cell repertoires in COVID-19. Clones were read by immunoSEQ multiplex PCR, and TCRdb kept only the in-frame ones, dropping some. The sample holds around 390,000 clones, approximately 87% seen once. The source material was PBMCs or T cells enriched from blood (not recorded which). Source of these receptors: a woman between 50 and 59 years old who had recovered from COVID-19. Both conserved end residues are part of each CDR3. The D gene is left open where the match is weak. The size field is filled for only some rows; it gives once, few, many or a size class.

j_gene | d_gene | abundance | v_gene | CDR3aa | CDR3nt
TRBJ2-5 | NA | NA | TRBV7-3 | CASSLTTEETQYF | TGTGCCAGCAGCTTAACAACAGAAGAGACCCAGTACTTC
TRBJ2-1 | NA | NA | TRBV5-1 | CASSGLNGSYNEQFF | TGCGCCAGCTCAGGACTTAATGGATCCTACAATGAGCAGTTCTTC
TRBJ2-3 | NA | NA | TRBV7-8 | CASSRRGTQSDTQYF | TGTGCCAGCAGCAGACGCGGGACTCAATCAGATACGCAGTATTTT
TRBJ1-1 | NA | NA | TRBV7-2 | CASSLGRANTEAFF | TGTGCCAGCAGCTTAGGGCGGGCAAACACTGAAGCTTTCTTT
TRBJ2-3 | NA | NA | TRBV19 | CASAQRITDTQYF | TGTGCTAGTGCACAGAGAATAACAGATACGCAGTATTTT
TRBJ1-1 | NA | NA | TRBV12-3/TRBV12-4 | CASSLGGRTEAFF | TGTGCCAGCAGTTTGGGAGGGAGAACTGAAGCTTTCTTT
TRBJ1-4 | NA | NA | TRBV5-6 | CASSFKRAGTNEKLFF | TGTGCCAGCAGCTTCAAACGAGCTGGAACTAATGAAAAACTGTTTTTT
TRBJ2-7 | TRBD1 | NA | TRBV3-1/TRBV3-2 | CATGQGTEQYF | TGTGCCACGGGACAGGGGACCGAGCAGTACTTC
TRBJ1-5 | NA | NA | TRBV6-5 | CASSPRGIDQPQHF | TGTGCCAGCAGTCCTAGGGGGATCGATCAGCCCCAGCATTTT
TRBJ2-1 | TRBD2 | once | TRBV29-1 | CSAVAGVYNEQFF | TGCAGCGCCGTAGCGGGGGTATACAATGAGCAGTTCTTC
TRBJ1-3 | NA | once | TRBV7-2 | CASSVGSSGNTIYF | TGTGCCAGTTCCGTTGGCAGCTCTGGAAACACCATATATTTT
TRBJ1-6 | NA | NA | TRBV7-2 | CASSLNTGRDSPLHF | TGTGCCAGCAGCTTAAATACAGGGAGGGATTCACCCCTCCACTTT
TRBJ2-3 | TRBD2 | NA | TRBV7-2 | CASSLGRSSGRRTDTQYF | TGTGCCAGCAGCTTGGGTCGATCCAGCGGGAGACGCACAGATACGCAGTATTTT
TRBJ1-2 | TRBD1 | NA | TRBV6-5 | CASSNNRGTNYGYTF | TGTGCCAGCAGTAACAACAGGGGGACTAACTATGGCTACACCTTC
TRBJ1-1 | NA | once | TRBV2 | CASSVSEAFF | TGTGCCAGCAGTGTCAGTGAAGCTTTCTTT
TRBJ1-5 | NA | once | TRBV3-1/TRBV3-2 | CASLTRQEDSNQPQHF | TGTGCCAGCCTTACAAGACAGGAAGATAGCAATCAGCCCCAGCATTTT
TRBJ2-1 | TRBD2 | NA | TRBV7-9 | CASSLARLAGSSYNEQFF | TGTGCCAGCAGCTTAGCGAGGCTAGCGGGGAGCTCCTACAATGAGCAGTTCTTC
TRBJ1-2 | NA | NA | TRBV19 | CASSHRLEPNYGYTF | TGTGCCAGTAGTCACAGGTTGGAGCCTAACTATGGCTACACCTTC